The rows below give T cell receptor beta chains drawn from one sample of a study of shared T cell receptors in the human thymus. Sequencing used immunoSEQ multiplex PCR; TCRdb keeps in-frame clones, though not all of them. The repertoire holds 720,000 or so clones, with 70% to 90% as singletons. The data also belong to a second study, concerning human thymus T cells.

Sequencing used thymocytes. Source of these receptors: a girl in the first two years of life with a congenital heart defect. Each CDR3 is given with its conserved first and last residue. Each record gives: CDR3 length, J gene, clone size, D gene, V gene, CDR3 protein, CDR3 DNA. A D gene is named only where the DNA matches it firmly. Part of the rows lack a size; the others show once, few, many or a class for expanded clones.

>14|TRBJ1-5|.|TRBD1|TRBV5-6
CASSRGTGNQPQHF
TGTGCCAGCAGCAGAGGGACAGGTAATCAGCCCCAGCATTTT
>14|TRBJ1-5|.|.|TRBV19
CASSIRVRNQPQHF
TGTGCCAGTAGTATCAGGGTTCGCAATCAGCCCCAGCATTTT
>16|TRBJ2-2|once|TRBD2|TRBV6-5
CASSYSVAGHTGELFF
TGTGCCAGCAGTTACTCTGTAGCGGGGCACACCGGGGAGCTGTTTTTT
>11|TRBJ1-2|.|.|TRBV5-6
CASSTGYGYTF
TGTGCCAGCAGCACGGGCTATGGCTACACCTTC
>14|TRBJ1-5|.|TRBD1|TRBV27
CASRHTRGDQPQHF
TGTGCCAGCAGGCATACCAGGGGGGATCAGCCCCAGCATTTT
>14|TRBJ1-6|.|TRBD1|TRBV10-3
CAIRGTGSNSPLHF
TGTGCCATCAGGGGGACAGGATCTAATTCACCCCTCCACTTT
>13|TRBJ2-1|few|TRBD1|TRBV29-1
CSVRDSGYNEQFF
TGCAGCGTCCGGGACAGTGGATACAATGAGCAGTTCTTC
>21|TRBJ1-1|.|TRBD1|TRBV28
CASSPVEGQGARKRRRTEAFF
TGTGCCAGCAGTCCGGTGGAGGGACAGGGGGCGCGGAAACGAAGAAGGACTGAAGCTTTCTTT
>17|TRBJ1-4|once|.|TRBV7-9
CASSLFFGGMVYEKLFF
TGTGCCAGCAGCTTATTCTTCGGGGGAATGGTGTATGAAAAACTGTTTTTT
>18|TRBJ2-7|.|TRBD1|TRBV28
CASSRGGEVSSSSYEQYF
TGTGCCAGCAGTAGAGGGGGCGAGGTCTCATCTTCCTCCTACGAGCAGTACTTC
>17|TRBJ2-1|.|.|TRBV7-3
CASSPEGRQSSYNEQFF
TGTGCCAGCAGCCCAGAAGGTCGACAAAGCTCCTACAATGAGCAGTTCTTC
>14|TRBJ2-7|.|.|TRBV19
CASSPGDTAYEQYF
TGTGCCAGTAGTCCAGGGGATACAGCCTACGAGCAGTACTTC
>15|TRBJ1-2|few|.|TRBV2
CASTGVLRLFYGYTF
TGTGCCAGCACAGGGGTCCTTCGTCTTTTCTATGGCTACACCTTC
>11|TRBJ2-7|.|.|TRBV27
CASSLGGMEYF
TGTGCCAGCAGTTTAGGAGGGATGGAGTACTTC
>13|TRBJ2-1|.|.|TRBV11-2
CASSSEQGREQFF
TGTGCCAGCAGCTCCGAGCAGGGGCGGGAGCAGTTCTTC
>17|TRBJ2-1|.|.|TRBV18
CASSPPMRGPLYNEQFF
TGTGCCAGCTCACCACCTATGCGAGGCCCGTTATACAATGAGCAGTTCTTC
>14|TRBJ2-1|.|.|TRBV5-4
CASSSVWGGDEQFF
TGTGCCAGCAGCTCTGTGTGGGGGGGCGATGAGCAGTTCTTC
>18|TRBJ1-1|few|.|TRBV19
CASSIDPSGGHFNTEAFF
TGTGCCAGTAGTATAGATCCCTCGGGGGGGCACTTTAACACTGAAGCTTTCTTT
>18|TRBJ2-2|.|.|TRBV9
CASSVATGGGGANGELFF
TGTGCCAGCAGCGTAGCTACTGGGGGCGGGGGAGCGAACGGGGAGCTGTTTTTT
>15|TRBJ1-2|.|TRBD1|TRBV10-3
CATAAYPSGGCGYTF
TGTGCCACGGCTGCCTACCCCTCAGGGGGCTGCGGCTACACCTTC